The entry below describes one T cell receptor (beta chain). Stated time point: newly diagnosed GD, antithyroid drugs for less than 3 months. PBMC-derived RNA was used for the TCR library. The data derive from a study of regulatory T cells in long-lasting Graves disease. Relying on iRepertoire HTBI primers and Arm-PCR of CDR3 regions, the team built TCR beta libraries. One entry per CDR3 protein results from TCRdb running MiXCR on the multiplex PCR reads. This table has 400,000 to 550,000 distinct CDR3 sequences, about a sixth appearing once. These data were likewise used in another study, on T cells in Graves' hyperthyroidism and ophthalmopathy. From that paper: Lactation, pregnancy, other autoimmune disease or uncontrolled infection led to exclusion of patients.

The sequence came from a woman aged 18-30 years with Graves disease. Sequences were derived from peripheral blood mononuclear cells (PBMCs), sampled at new diagnosis, from a patient treated with antithyroid drugs.

CDR3 amino acids: CASKWQANTGELFF. The CDR3 nucleotides are TGTGCCAGTAAATGGCAGGCGAACACCGGGGAGCTGTTTTTT. The chain links TRBV11-2 to TRBJ2-2, with D unresolved. Germline loops: CDR1 SGHAT, CDR2 FQNNGV. The CDR3 is 14 amino acids. V was clipped by 9 bases and J by 0 bases, with 11 bases between them.